These T cell receptor beta chains were read from a single sample in a study of blood T cell repertoires in COVID-19. The method was immunoSEQ multiplex PCR; TCRdb's version includes in-frame clones alone and lacks a portion of them. The data contain some 150,000 clones, approximately 80% of them singletons. Sample: PBMCs or T cells enriched from blood (not recorded which). The receptors shown here come from a woman aged 45-65 years who had recovered from COVID-19. Each CDR3 is given with its conserved first and last residue. Each record gives: clone size, D gene, V gene, J gene, CDR3 DNA, CDR3 protein. D genes are given only for firm matches. Not all rows give a size; the values are once, few, many and, for expanded clones, a class.

.	.	TRBV30	TRBJ1-3	TGTGCCTGGAGTGTCCTGGACAGCAGAAACACCATATATTTT	CAWSVLDSRNTIYF
many	TRBD1	TRBV11-2	TRBJ2-2	TGTGCCAGCAGCCGGACAGGGAGTGGGTACGCCGGGGAGCTGTTTTTT	CASSRTGSGYAGELFF
once	TRBD1	TRBV12-3/TRBV12-4	TRBJ1-1	TGTGCCAGCCTTAGGGGGCTGAACACTGAAGCTTTCTTT	CASLRGLNTEAFF
.	.	TRBV29-1	TRBJ2-3	TGCAGCGTTCGCTGGGGGGACACAGATACGCAGTATTTT	CSVRWGDTDTQYF
.	.	TRBV4-2	TRBJ2-7	TGTGCCAGCAGCCAAGCCGACAGGAGCTCCTACGAGCAGTACTTC	CASSQADRSSYEQYF
.	.	TRBV7-2	TRBJ1-5	TGTGCCAGCAGCCCTGGACTGCGCAATCAGCCCCAGCATTTT	CASSPGLRNQPQHF
.	TRBD1	TRBV18	TRBJ1-1	TGTGCCAGCTCACTATCCGGGACAGGGGACACTGAAGCTTTCTTT	CASSLSGTGDTEAFF
.	.	TRBV28	TRBJ1-3	TGTGCCAGCAGTTTATATAAGGGGCCCGCAGGAAACACCATATATTTT	CASSLYKGPAGNTIYF
.	TRBD1	TRBV7-9	TRBJ1-2	TGTGCCAGCAGCTTAGGACGGACAGGGGCCGGCTACACCTTC	CASSLGRTGAGYTF
.	.	TRBV5-5	TRBJ1-3	TGTGCCAGCAGCTCACAGGGATGGACTGTCAGGGAGCAGTCTGGAAACACCATATATTTT	CASSSQGWTVREQSGNTIYF
.	.	TRBV5-1	TRBJ1-2	TGCGCCAGCAGCTTATCCCGGGAAGGAGAGGGCTACACCTTC	CASSLSREGEGYTF
.	.	TRBV2	TRBJ2-5	TGTGCCAGCAACTCCCAAGAGACCCAGTACTTC	CASNSQETQYF
.	.	TRBV19	TRBJ1-4	TGTGCCAGTAGTATACAGGGGAGACAAGAAAAACTGTTTTTT	CASSIQGRQEKLFF
.	.	TRBV28	TRBJ1-1	TGTGCCAGCCTGAAGGAGGGGAATGTGAACACTGAAGCTTTCTTT	CASLKEGNVNTEAFF
.	TRBD2	TRBV11-2	TRBJ2-3	TGTGCCAGCAGCCTCCGGAGTAGCGGGGGGTCTAGCACAGATACGCAGTATTTT	CASSLRSSGGSSTDTQYF
.	TRBD1	TRBV2	TRBJ1-2	TGTGCCAGCAGAAGGGGACAGGGGGCGAGAGGCTACACCTTC	CASRRGQGARGYTF
few	.	TRBV28	TRBJ2-2	TGTGCCAGCGAACGGGGGTTTGGCACCGGGGAGCTGTTTTTT	CASERGFGTGELFF